The 3 T cell receptor beta chains presented below share a single source sample, sequenced in a study of HIV-infected patients and healthy controls. TCRdb reprocessed the 5' RACE reads via MiXCR and lists one record per CDR3 protein. The sample lists 65,000 to 70,000 distinct CDR3 sequences, about 17% seen once, with less than 6% in the top ten. Sequences were obtained from CD4+ T cells from blood. The source of these receptors is a human donor in good health.

The genes are TRBV6-2 or TRBV6-3 and TRBJ1-5; weak D call: TRBD1 (5 bases). Per the germline V gene, CDR1 is MNHEY and CDR2 is SVGEGT. V gave up 2 bases and J gave up 0 bases, with 8 bases separating them. The CDR3 sequence is 15 residues long. CDR3 in DNA: TGTGCCAGCAGTTACGCGACAGCTAGCAATCAGCCCCAGCATTTT. Amino acid sequence: CASSYATASNQPQHF.

This chain uses TRBV7-9 with TRBJ1-2; D is unclear. Trimming removed 2 bases at V and 5 bases at J, with 12 bases between. The germline CDR1 and CDR2 sequences are SEHNR and FQNEAQ (reference sequence). CDR3 size: 14 residues. The DNA of the CDR3 is TGTGCCAGCAGCTTACAACCAACTATTTATGGCTACACCTTC. It specifies CASSLQPTIYGYTF.

This clonotype has a handful of counts. The chain employs TRBV15 and TRBJ1-5; D not certain. From germline, CDR1 is LNHNV and CDR2 YYDKDF (reference sequence). V lost 6 bases and J 0 bases, leaving 6 bases between the germline ends. This CDR3 comprises 13 residues. In DNA form, the CDR3 reads TGTGCCACCAGAAGGGATAGCAATCAGCCCCAGCATTTT. Translating it yields CATRRDSNQPQHF.